This entry concerns a single T cell receptor (beta chain). This clonotype occurred a few times. The antigen it binds to is not known. No much larger clone exists at a distance of one base, and base qualities are not known. The sample comes from a study of blood T cells in healthy people across ages (dated by TCRdb to the mid-2010s). Regarding the complete study: In model experiments, roughly one uniquely barcoded TCR beta cDNA molecule per two T cells was captured by template switching. To avoid experimental bias, donors of different ages were spread randomly across the sequencing lanes. Four age groups were formed from the donors: young (average 16 years), middle-aged (approximately 40), aged (about 62) and long-lived (around 80). The study measured age-related changes in TCR beta repertoire diversity using deep sequencing normalized with unique cDNA molecular identifiers. The study analyzed two additional independent replicas of 1 million unique cDNA reads from the same blood draw for two donors, one aged 18 to 30 and one aged 80 or older.

What the research found in general, with its limitations: Estimates of total diversity based on one million sequenced T cells were considered lower bounds and underestimates. The CMV infection status of donors was not known, potentially confounding age-related changes in expanded clonotypes. As age increased, observed TCR beta diversity per million T cells dropped in a roughly linear way, and a significant reduction was already evident by age 40. Since profiling was done on bulk unsorted PBMCs, naive and antigen-experienced compartments could not be conclusively compared. Observed TCR beta diversity correlated strongly with the percentage of naive T cells measured by flow cytometry. Compared with the aged group, more naive CD4+ T cells, fewer expanded clones and increased TCR diversity were shown by the long-lived group, suggesting age selection.

Trimming removed 0 bases from V and 9 bases from J; the gene matches leave 14 bases unexplained. In the germline V gene (reference sequence), CDR1 corresponds to DFQATT and CDR2 to SNEGSKA. The CDR3 covers 17 residues, taking in both the cysteine and the phenylalanine. The CDR3 DNA has 51 bases and is translated from base 1. Donors were 35 to 40 systemically healthy Caucasian individuals from Russia aged roughly 6 to 90 years. Approximately 9.3 milliliters of peripheral blood were collected from each donor into EDTA-treated Vacutainer tubes. Ficoll-Paque density-gradient centrifugation was used to isolate PBMCs, with at least 6 million obtained per sample. Total RNA was extracted from PBMCs with Trizol reagent, with at least 5 micrograms obtained per sample. Naive CD45RAhigh/CD27high T cell percentages were measured by flow cytometry on a PBMC aliquot from every donor. Libraries were prepared through 5' RACE. These reads were obtained on an Illumina HiSeq 2500. The second PCR ran for about 6 to 11 cycles and used a J-beta primer mix along with a sample-barcoded 5' primer. Each TCR beta cDNA molecule received a unique molecular identifier from a template-switch 5' adaptor carrying 12 random nucleotides. Each sample yielded at least 2.5 million CDR3-containing paired-end reads. First-strand cDNA synthesis was performed from all RNA using the Mint cDNA synthesis kit, with priming by a TRBC-specific oligonucleotide. All cDNA was treated with uracil-DNA glycosylase and then went through a first 18-cycle PCR with the universal primers M1SS and BC2_uni_R. On the study's bioinformatics: Each sample was normalized by randomly selecting 1 million high-quality reads, each carrying a distinct molecular identifier. Instead of being binned into consensus sequences, reads that shared molecular identifiers were thrown out. MiTCR, run with a Q25 quality threshold and the strictest error-elimination algorithm, handled CDR3 identification, clonotype clustering and error correction. A nonparametric unseen species model using Euler transformation provided a lower-bound estimate of total TCR beta diversity. TCRdb cleaned the public reads at Q25 with fastp, built clones with MiXCR and kept in-frame beta chains. Rows with one shared CDR3 protein collapse into an entry with the most common genes and DNA. TCRdb's processing, not the authors', yielded these V and J calls. The sample has about 830,000 distinct CDR3 sequences on record, around 62% of them singletons. The top ten clones comprise 28% of the sample.

The sequencing input was blood. The rearrangement combines TRBV20-1 with TRBJ2-3, and TRBD2 matches 11 of the central bases. The receptor's source is a man aged 25 to 40 in good health. In nucleotide form, the sequence is TGCAGTGCTAGAGATATGGGGACTAGCGGAACCGTGGGGACGCAGTATTTT. Its protein is CSARDMGTSGTVGTQYF.